This TCR beta chain was sequenced in a study of regulatory T cells in long-lasting Graves disease. Overall study results and limits: Persistent Graves' patients showed less TCR diversity than newly diagnosed patients showed.

Time point: newly diagnosed GD, antithyroid drugs for less than 3 months. Isolated PBMC RNA provided the starting material for the TCR library. Regarding this clonotype: The antigen is unknown.

iRepertoire HTBI primers and Arm-PCR of CDR3 regions built TCR beta libraries. One entry per CDR3 protein, called by TCRdb with MiXCR from the multiplex PCR reads. The data hold under 700,000 distinct CDR3 sequences, with around 15% observed a single time. This CDR3 is built from 13 residues. Germline CDR1 SGDLS, CDR2 YYNGEE. V was pared by 0 bases and J by 9 bases, with 10 bases between. The sample also formed part of further work on T cells in Graves' hyperthyroidism and ophthalmopathy. According to that study: The blood repertoire included most of the expanded thyroid clonotypes above 0.001.

V usage is TRBV9 and J usage is TRBJ1-5; D is uncertain. Sequencing was performed on peripheral blood mononuclear cells (PBMCs), taken at new diagnosis, from a patient treated with antithyroid drugs. This clonotype was obtained from a woman aged 35 to 59 with Graves disease. For the CDR3, the DNA is TGTGCCAGCAGCGTAGCTGAGGGAGGGCCCCAGCATTTT. As protein: CASSVAEGGPQHF. The full variable domain, completed using reference TRBV9 and TRBJ1-5, is DSGVTQTPKHLITATGQRVTLRCSPRSGDLSVYWYQQSLDQGLQFLIQYYNGEERAKGNILERFSAQQFPDLHSELNLSSLELGDSALYFCASSVAEGGPQHFGDGTRLSIL.